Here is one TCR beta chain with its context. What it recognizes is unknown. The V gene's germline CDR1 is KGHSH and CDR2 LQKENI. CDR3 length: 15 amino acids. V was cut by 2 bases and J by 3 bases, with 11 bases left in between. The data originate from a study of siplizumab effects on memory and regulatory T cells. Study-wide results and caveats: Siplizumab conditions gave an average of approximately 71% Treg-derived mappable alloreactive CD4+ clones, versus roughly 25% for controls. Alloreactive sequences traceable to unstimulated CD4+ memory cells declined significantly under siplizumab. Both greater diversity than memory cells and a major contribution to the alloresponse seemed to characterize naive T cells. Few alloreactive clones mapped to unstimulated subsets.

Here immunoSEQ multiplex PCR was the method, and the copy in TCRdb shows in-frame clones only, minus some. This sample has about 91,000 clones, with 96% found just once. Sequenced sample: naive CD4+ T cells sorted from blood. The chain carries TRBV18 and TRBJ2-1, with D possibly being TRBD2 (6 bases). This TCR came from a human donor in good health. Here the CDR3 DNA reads TGTGCCAGCTCACCAGGGAGGTCGCACTACAATGAGCAGTTCTTC. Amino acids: CASSPGRSHYNEQFF.